One and the same sample provided the 11 T cell receptor beta chains below, sequenced in a study of vaccination effects on CD4 cells after COVID-19. After around 10 days in culture, the CD4+ T cells were isolated. Profiled with immunoSEQ multiplex PCR; TCRdb holds only in-frame clones, not every one. Seen here are tens of thousands of clones, just over 70% observed once, and the top ten hold approximately 20%. These TCRs' antigens remain unknown. Sequences were derived from CD4+ T cells from PBMCs cultured without peptide, sampled before COVID-19 vaccination. The source of these receptors is a human donor who had a prior SARS-CoV-2 infection.

This clone was detected once. The V call is TRBV4-3, the J call TRBJ2-7; D gene unclear. The V and J ends lost 5 bases and 0 bases respectively, with 17 bases between them. CDR3 size: 16 residues. Germline lookup yields CDR1 LGHNA and CDR2 YSLEER. The CDR3 here is CASSEKVDWNSYEQYF. Written as DNA, the CDR3 is TGCGCCAGCAGCGAAAAGGTGGATTGGAACTCCTACGAGCAGTACTTC.

The V and J genes are TRBV6-6 and TRBJ2-7; D assignment may be TRBD1 or TRBD2 (5 bases each). CDR3 length equals 13 residues. Germline V gives CDR1 MNHNY, CDR2 SVGAGI (reference sequence). Trimming took off 7 bases at V and 2 bases at J, with 12 bases between the two ends. CDR3 coding DNA: TGTGCCAGCACCCGGGGCAGTACCTACGAGCAGTACTTC. This codes for CASTRGSTYEQYF.

The chain carries TRBV6-2 or TRBV6-3 and TRBJ1-2, with 12 bases that match TRBD1. With 4 bases clipped from V and 4 bases from J, the junction kept 4 bases outside the gene matches. The CDR3 runs 15 residues. Germline-derived CDR1 and CDR2 are MNHEY and SVGEGT. CDR3 residues: CASSFPGQGAYGYTF. CDR3 nucleotides: TGTGCCAGCAGTTTTCCGGGACAGGGGGCCTATGGCTACACCTTC.

The chain uses TRBV12-2 and TRBJ2-1; the D call of TRBD2 is as the table states it, not checked on the DNA. TRBV12-2 is classified as a pseudogene. The CDR3 has 19 residues. CDR3 residues: CASRLADSIGLAGHNEQFF. The CDR3 bases are TGTGCAAGTCGCTTAGCGGACTCGATAGGACTAGCGGGACACAATGAGCAGTTCTTC.

The rearrangement uses TRBV9 and TRBJ2-7; 14 bases map to TRBD2. After removal of 3 bases from V and 4 bases from J, the junction contained 21 bases not matched to a gene. CDR3 length equals 21 residues. CDR1 and CDR2 from the germline V gene are SGDLS and YYNGEE. The CDR3 loop is CASSARLAGGLFCNGFYEQYF. The CDR3 DNA reads TGTGCCAGCAGCGCCCGACTAGCGGGGGGGCTTTTCTGCAACGGATTTTACGAGCAGTACTTC.

The rearrangement uses TRBV6-5 and TRBJ1-2, with D tentatively TRBD1 (6 bases). Deletions cut 6 bases from V and 4 bases from J, with 15 bases between. Germline CDR1 reads MNHEY; CDR2 reads SVGAGI. The CDR3 length is 14 residues. This CDR3 reads CASSRGQSSYGYTF. CDR3 nucleotide sequence: TGTGCCAGCAGCCGCGGACAGAGCAGCTATGGCTACACCTTC.

This clone was seen only a few times. The genes are TRBV2 and TRBJ1-6; no definite D call. This CDR3 spans 14 amino acids. V was pared by 1 base and J by 5 bases, with 6 bases between. Per the germline V gene, CDR1 is SNHLY and CDR2 is FYNNEI. The CDR3, as DNA: TGTGCCAGCAGTGAAGGGTACAATAATTCACCCCTCCACTTT. It codes for CASSEGYNNSPLHF.

The chain joins TRBV7-9 to TRBJ2-3; D assignment may be TRBD1 or TRBD2 (6 bases each). Germline CDR1 is SEHNR and CDR2 is FQNEAQ (reference sequence). The ends were cut back, 0 bases at V and 2 bases at J, with 9 bases in the middle. The CDR3 is 15 residues long. The CDR3 protein is CASSLAGGPTDTQYF. CDR3 sequence (DNA): TGTGCCAGCAGCTTAGCCGGGGGCCCCACAGATACGCAGTATTTT. Variable domain in full (rest from reference TRBV7-9 and TRBJ2-3): DTGVSQNPRHKITKRGQNVTFRCDPISEHNRLYWYRQTLGQGPEFLTYFQNEAQLEKSRLLSDRFSAERPKGSFSTLEIQRTEQGDSAMYLCASSLAGGPTDTQYFGPGTRLTVL.

The rearrangement joins TRBV11-2 to TRBJ2-3; D may be TRBD2 (6 bases). The CDR3 contains 16 residues. CDR1 is SGHAT and CDR2 is FQNNGV in the germline V gene. The V gene lost 5 bases and the J gene lost 1 base, with 16 bases spanning the gap. In DNA form, the CDR3 reads TGTGCCAGCAGCCCGCCCTTGCGGGGAGGCACAGATACGCAGTATTTT. Encoded protein: CASSPPLRGGTDTQYF.

This clone occurred a few times. The chain links TRBV5-1 to TRBJ1-3, with D unclear. Germline loops: CDR1 SGHRS, CDR2 YFSETQ. V dropped 6 bases and J dropped 4 bases, with 23 bases sitting between them. There are 17 residues in the CDR3. The DNA of the CDR3 is TGCGCCAGCAAACAAGTCGTCCCTGTCGGGTTAGGAAACACCATATATTTT. Residues: CASKQVVPVGLGNTIYF.

The chain joins TRBV7-8 to TRBJ2-3, with D unclear. V lost 2 bases and J lost 0, with 9 bases in between. The germline CDR1 and CDR2 sequences are SGHVS and FQNEAQ. The CDR3 runs 15 residues. CDR3 in amino acids: CASSLLGRSTDTQYF. In DNA form, the CDR3 reads TGTGCCAGCAGCTTACTCGGGCGTAGCACAGATACGCAGTATTTT.